This section outlines one T cell receptor (beta chain) sequence together with its context. Its antigen is currently unknown. The record originates from a study of shared clonotypes between healthy human individuals. Study details: The study used three CD4 naive, three CD4 memory, two CD8 naive and one CD8 memory plate per donor. General study findings and limits: Inspection by rarefaction showed sorted-subset sequencing to be incomplete despite large depth. It was expected that sequencing depth would affect clonotype sharing among donors.

Looked up from germline, CDR1 is SGHDT and CDR2 is YYEEEE. This CDR3 has 14 amino acids. V dropped 1 base and J dropped 7 bases, with 12 bases sitting between them. Only in-frame clones appear in the TCRdb table, and some are missing; sequencing was by immunoSEQ multiplex PCR. Here the sample spans around 2.5 million clones, 80% to 95% being singletons. This clonotype was sampled from a man between 18 and 29 years old in good health. Some clones in this sample may be carry-over from other donors' samples. Source material: naive CD4+ T cells from PBMCs. Described subset: CD45RA+ positively selected. The rearrangement joins TRBV5-6 to TRBJ1-5; the D gene is possibly TRBD1 (5 bases). For the CDR3, the DNA is TGTGCCAGCAGCTTGAGGGACGGAGGCCAGCCCCAGCATTTT. This gives the protein CASSLRDGGQPQHF.